Listed here is a single T cell receptor (beta chain). The data derive from a study of blood T cell repertoires in COVID-19. The CDR3 totals 16 residues. Germline trimming cut 1 base from V and 5 bases from J; bases unmatched to any gene: 8. Germline-derived CDR1 and CDR2 are MNHNY and SVGAGI (reference sequence). Repertoires were generated with immunoSEQ multiplex PCR, while TCRdb's copy carries only in-frame clones and drops some. In the table there are about 400,000 clones, 88% of which are singletons. The sample comprised PBMCs or T cells enriched from blood (not recorded which). The chain uses TRBV6-6 and TRBJ1-1, with 9 bases that match TRBD1. The sequence was collected from a woman aged 35 to 49 with acute COVID-19. In nucleotides, the CDR3 is TGTGCCAGCAGTTACTATCCTACAGGGGGCGGGACTGAAGCTTTCTTT. Its protein product is CASSYYPTGGGTEAFF.